This T cell receptor (beta chain) is drawn from a study of patients and donors after allogeneic stem cell transplantation (dated by TCRdb to about 2020). V lost 8 bases and J lost 5 bases, and the count of bases not matched to a germline gene is 5. The CDR3 goes from the cysteine to the phenylalanine over 14 residues. Only the CDR3 DNA is retained, 42 bases long and in frame from the first base. Reading the germline V gene gives CDR1 SGHTA and CDR2 FQGTGA. Libraries were prepared through RT-PCR. The run used a NextSeq 550. In TCRdb, the public reads were trimmed at Q25 with fastp and aligned with MiXCR, with productive beta chains retained. Rows are combined by CDR3 protein, so each entry shows the most common genes and DNA. The sample table lists 200,000 to 250,000 distinct CDR3 sequences, around an eighth of them with a count of one. The ten most abundant clones make up 9.5% to 13% of the sample.

With respect to this clonotype: Its antigen target is currently unknown. The record has no base qualities; no much larger clone is one base away.

The sequence was obtained from a human donor who was either an allogeneic HSCT recipient or a stem cell or donor lymphocyte infusion donor (not recorded which). It is not recorded whose cells these are; they may come from a transplant donor. Source material: blood, either unsorted or a sorted T cell fraction (not recorded which). Rearrangement joined TRBV7-3 to TRBJ2-2, with 10 bases aligning to TRBD1. The CDR3 sequence is CASGRDRGTGELFF. The nucleotide sequence reads as follows: TGTGCCAGCGGCCGGGACAGGGGTACCGGGGAGCTGTTTTTT.